This T cell receptor beta chain was recorded in a study of T-cell reconstitution after alpha-beta-depleted transplantation in children. Study-level findings and limits: Surviving recipient T cells and thymic progenitors underlay high day-60 TCRbeta diversity in some patients. Newly made T cells mostly supplied T-cell counts and diversity one year after transplant.

Germline V gives CDR1 SGHTA, CDR2 FQGNSA. The germline V and J ends were trimmed by 8 bases and 0 bases, with 14 bases remaining between them. The CDR3 loop spans 15 amino acids. This clonotype was counted between two and nine times. Its matching antigen is unknown. Unique molecular identifiers featured in how the TCRbeta library was prepared. From the PCR reads, TCRdb called clonotypes with MiXCR, one entry per CDR3 protein. There are about 580,000 distinct CDR3 sequences in the sample; roughly a quarter occur only once, and 35% to 40% lies in the top ten. This clonotype was sampled from a boy in the first two years of life with Wiskott-Aldrich syndrome, due to receive a stem cell transplant. The chain links TRBV7-2 to TRBJ2-1, with D possibly matching TRBD1 (7 bases). The sample was PBMCs, taken before TCRalphabeta/CD19-depleted stem cell transplant. CDR3 loop: CASHPGGSSYNEQFF. In nucleotides, the CDR3 is TGTGCCAGCCACCCAGGGGGGAGCTCCTACAATGAGCAGTTCTTC.